This T cell receptor beta chain derives from a study of vaccination effects on CD4 cells after COVID-19. CDR1 is SGDLS, CDR2 YYNGEE, per germline. Trimming took 3 bases from V and 9 from J; bases not matched to a gene: 12. The CDR3 has 16 amino acids. This clone was seen only once. As yet, its antigen is unknown. Expansion of antigen-specific CD4+ T cells with viral peptide pools was carried out by the ViraFEST assay before sequencing. Having been cultured for around ten days, the cells underwent CD4+ T cell isolation. By PCR, the person was confirmed to have had SARS-CoV-2 infection between March and December 2020. IL-2 medium supplanted half the medium on days 3 and 7. Clones were read by immunoSEQ multiplex PCR, and TCRdb kept only the in-frame ones, dropping some. Here the sample spans 20,000 or so clones, 60% to 80% being singletons.

The clonotype was recovered from a human donor who had a prior SARS-CoV-2 infection. V usage is TRBV9 and J usage is TRBJ2-1; 10 positions match TRBD2. Sequenced material: CD4+ T cells from PBMCs cultured with SARS-CoV-2 spike peptides, taken before COVID-19 vaccination. For the CDR3, the DNA is TGTGCCAGCAGCGGAAACTCGGGGGAGCGGGAGGGTGAGCAGTTCTTC. Its protein is CASSGNSGEREGEQFF. The full variable domain, in which reference TRBV9 and TRBJ2-1 provide the parts outside the CDR3, is DSGVTQTPKHLITATGQRVTLRCSPRSGDLSVYWYQQSLDQGLQFLIQYYNGEERAKGNILERFSAQQFPDLHSELNLSSLELGDSALYFCASSGNSGEREGEQFFGPGTRLTVL.